This TCR beta chain was captured in a study of T-cell memory formation after mild COVID-19. Regarding this clonotype: The antigen is undetermined.

Germline CDR1 and CDR2: LNHDA and SQIVND (reference sequence). The CDR3 is 13 amino acids. The ends were cut back, 6 bases at V and 2 bases at J, with 10 bases in the middle. Findings and caveats of the study: Day 15 to 85 contracting clones showed balanced CD4/CD8; later expanders leaned CD4+.

TCRdb fed the 5' RACE reads into MiXCR, producing one record per CDR3 protein. The sample holds around 420,000 distinct CDR3 sequences, 20% to 25% seen once. Material: PBMCs or a T cell subset sorted from them (not recorded which). This chain uses TRBV19 with TRBJ1-1; possibly TRBD1 for D (6 bases). This TCR derives from an adult woman who had mild COVID-19 (a few samples of this study predate the infection). Cell type and time point are not known. CDR3 coding DNA: TGTGCCAGTAGACGGACAGACAACACTGAAGCTTTCTTT. It codes for CASRRTDNTEAFF.